This T cell receptor (beta chain) was recorded in a study of CD4 and CD8 cells across lung adenocarcinoma regions (dated by TCRdb to about 2018). Study-level background: Intratumor heterogeneity of the T cell receptor repertoire was examined by comparing tumor centers with tumor margins.

Donors were patients with localized lung adenocarcinoma, a subtype of non-small cell lung cancer. The centers of localized lung adenocarcinomas were where the samples came from. For TCR repertoire analysis, CD8+ T cells from tumor tissue were profiled separately from CD4+ T cells. This clonotype was found a few times. Its target antigen remains unknown. One base away there is no much larger clone; base qualities are not given. Receptor amplification or capture employed PCR. For sequencing, a HiSeq X Ten was employed. TCRdb reprocessed the public reads (quality trimming at Q25 with fastp, clone calling with MiXCR) and kept in-frame beta chains. Entries that share a CDR3 protein sequence are merged under the most common genes and DNA. This sample gives thousands of distinct CDR3 sequences in total; over 40% of them show up just once. The top ten hold 19% of the sample. Relative to germline, V is missing 6 bases and J is missing 6 bases, with 14 bases of the junction outside any gene match. From cysteine to phenylalanine, the CDR3 is 17 amino acids long. Only the CDR3 region is kept as DNA, spanning 51 bases read in frame from base 1. CDR1 and CDR2 were assigned from the germline V gene (reference sequence) as LNHDA and SQIVND.

The clonotype originates from a female donor with lung adenocarcinoma. The CD4 and CD8 labels of this study may be unreliable. The sample consisted of CD8+ T cells from the center of a lung tumor. The cell subset or site label of this sample denotes: tumor center region. Recombination linked TRBV19 to TRBJ2-1; TRBD1 fits 10 bases in the junction. Here is the DNA: TGTGCCAGTAGGGGGAAAACCGGGACAGGGGAAGGCAATGAGCAGTTCTTC. It encodes CASRGKTGTGEGNEQFF.